This T cell receptor beta chain derives from a study of T-cell reconstitution after alpha-beta-depleted transplantation in children. Unique molecular identifiers were incorporated during preparation of the TCRbeta library. MiXCR, applied by TCRdb to the PCR reads, yields one record per CDR3 protein. Among over 90,000 distinct CDR3 sequences, approximately 6% were seen once, and the ten largest hold around 5.6%. Overall study results and limits: T-cell counts and diversity at one year following transplant were attributed mainly to newly produced T cells. Reports say that about two months after transplant, the alpha-beta T cells came out of several hundred graft clones that had expanded.

Germline values: CDR1 DFQATT, CDR2 SNEGSKA (reference sequence). With 2 bases removed from V and 4 bases from J, the gap between germline ends came to 11 bases. The CDR3 is 14 amino acids. This clonotype was counted ten times or more. Its antigen is not identified. This sample comprised PBMCs, mostly from graft donor cells, obtained 60 days after TCRalphabeta/CD19-depleted stem cell transplant. This sequence joins TRBV20-1 and TRBJ1-4; no firm D call. This clonotype originated in a female patient aged 2 to 10 who had a stem cell transplant for Fanconi anemia, so the T cells may come from the graft donor. The CDR3 bases are TGCAGTGCTAGACTCCCGGTCATTAATGAAAAACTGTTTTTT. This encodes CSARLPVINEKLFF.